The clone carrying this T cell receptor beta chain turned up a few times. Specified treatment: oral pan-JAK inhibitor, 5-10 mg twice daily. This sample is part of a study of CD8+ T cells in alopecia areata. Once RNA had been extracted, it was reverse transcribed into cDNA to act as the sequencing template. TCRdb's table, derived via immunoSEQ multiplex PCR, lists solely in-frame clones and lacks some. The profile shows under 150,000 clones, 45% to 65% of them singletons. The CDR3 covers 14 residues. V lost 6 bases and J lost 7, with 15 bases in between. Germline CDR1 reads SNHLY; CDR2 reads FYNNEI. The receptor's source is a human donor with alopecia areata. Sequenced material: CD4+ T cells sorted from blood, taken at week 24, from a patient treated with tofacitinib. V and J are TRBV2 and TRBJ2-2; D might be TRBD1 (6 bases). The CDR3 nucleotides read TGTGCCAGCAGGATGCAGGGGCAGGTCGGGGAGCTGTTTTTT. It is translated as CASRMQGQVGELFF.